Sequencing of this TCR beta chain was carried out in a study of T cells in localized non-small cell lung cancer. Notes on this clone: As yet, its antigen is unknown.

Findings and caveats of the study: It remains possible that heterogeneity exists, since only one tumor region was sequenced. A median about 62 of the top 100 tumor clones appeared in adjacent lung. Longer overall survival was seen with higher T cell density measured in blood.

Libraries were prepared by immunoSEQ multiplex PCR; TCRdb keeps only in-frame clonotypes and omits some of them. The table shows about 76,000 clones, with about 88% occurring only once. V gave up 3 bases and J gave up 3 bases; unmatched junction bases: 5. Germline CDR1 SGHRS, CDR2 YFSETQ. The CDR3 is 15 residues long. Here the sequenced sample was peripheral blood, taken before any cancer treatment. This sequence originates from a female donor of 60 years or more with stage I lung adenocarcinoma. The rearrangement links TRBV5-1 to TRBJ1-1; 10 nucleotides line up with TRBD1. CDR3 loop: CASSSGQGRHTEAFF. CDR3 nucleotide sequence: TGCGCCAGCAGCTCGGGACAGGGGCGGCACACTGAAGCTTTCTTT.